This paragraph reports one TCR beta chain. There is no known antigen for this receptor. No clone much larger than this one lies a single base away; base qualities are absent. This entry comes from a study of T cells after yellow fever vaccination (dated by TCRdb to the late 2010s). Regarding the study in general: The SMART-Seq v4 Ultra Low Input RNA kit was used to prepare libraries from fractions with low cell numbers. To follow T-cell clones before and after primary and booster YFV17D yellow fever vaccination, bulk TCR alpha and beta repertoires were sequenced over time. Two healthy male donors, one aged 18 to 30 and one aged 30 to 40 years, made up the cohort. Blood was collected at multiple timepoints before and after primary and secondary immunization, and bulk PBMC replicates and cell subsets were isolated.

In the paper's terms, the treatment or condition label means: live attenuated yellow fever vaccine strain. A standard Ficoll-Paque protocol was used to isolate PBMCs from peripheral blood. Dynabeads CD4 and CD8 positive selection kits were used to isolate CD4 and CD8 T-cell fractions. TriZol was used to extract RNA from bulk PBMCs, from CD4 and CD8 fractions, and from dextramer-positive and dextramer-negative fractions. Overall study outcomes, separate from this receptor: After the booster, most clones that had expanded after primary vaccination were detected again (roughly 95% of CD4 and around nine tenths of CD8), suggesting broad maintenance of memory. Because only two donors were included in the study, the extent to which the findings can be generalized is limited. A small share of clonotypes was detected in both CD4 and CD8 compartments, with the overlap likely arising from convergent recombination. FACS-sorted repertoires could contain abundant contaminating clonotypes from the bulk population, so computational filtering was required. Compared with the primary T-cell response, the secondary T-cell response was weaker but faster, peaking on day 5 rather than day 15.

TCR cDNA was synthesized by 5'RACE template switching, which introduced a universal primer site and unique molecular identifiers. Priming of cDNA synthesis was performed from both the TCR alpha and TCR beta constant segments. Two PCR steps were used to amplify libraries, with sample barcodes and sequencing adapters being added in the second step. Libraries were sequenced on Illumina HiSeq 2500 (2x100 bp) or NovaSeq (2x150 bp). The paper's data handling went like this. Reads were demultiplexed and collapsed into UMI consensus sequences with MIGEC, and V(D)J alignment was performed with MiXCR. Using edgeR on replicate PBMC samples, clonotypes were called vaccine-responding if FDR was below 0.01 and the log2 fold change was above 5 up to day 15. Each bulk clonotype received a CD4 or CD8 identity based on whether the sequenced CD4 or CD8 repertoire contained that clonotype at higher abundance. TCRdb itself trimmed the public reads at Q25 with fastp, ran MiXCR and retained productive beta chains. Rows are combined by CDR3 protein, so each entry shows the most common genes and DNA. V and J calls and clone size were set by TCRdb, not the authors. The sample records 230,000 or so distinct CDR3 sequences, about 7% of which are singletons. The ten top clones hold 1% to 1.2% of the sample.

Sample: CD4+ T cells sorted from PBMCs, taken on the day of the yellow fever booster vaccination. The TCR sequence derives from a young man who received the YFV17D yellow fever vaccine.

The nucleotide sequence is given as TGCCGAGGGACAGGCACAATGAACACTGAAGCTTTCTTT. Its protein is CRGTGTMNTEAFF. The sequence links TRBV20-1 to TRBJ1-1, and TRBD1 matches 8 of the central bases. The CDR3 has 13 amino acids, counting the end cysteine and phenylalanine. Only the CDR3 region is kept as DNA, spanning 39 bases read in frame from base 1. CDR1 and CDR2 (DFQATT, SNEGSKA) derive from the germline V gene (reference sequence).